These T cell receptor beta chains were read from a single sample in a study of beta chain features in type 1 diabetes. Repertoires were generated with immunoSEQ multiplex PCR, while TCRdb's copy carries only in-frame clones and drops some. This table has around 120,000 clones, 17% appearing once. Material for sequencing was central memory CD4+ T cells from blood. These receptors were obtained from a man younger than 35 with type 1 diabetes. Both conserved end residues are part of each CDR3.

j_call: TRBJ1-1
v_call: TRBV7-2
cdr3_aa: CASSLAAAGWNTEAFF

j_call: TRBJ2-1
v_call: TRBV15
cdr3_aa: CATSAVRDYNEQFF

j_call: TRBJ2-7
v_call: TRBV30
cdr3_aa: CAWNWGDGQYF

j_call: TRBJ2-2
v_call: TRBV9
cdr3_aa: CASSARLSGELFF

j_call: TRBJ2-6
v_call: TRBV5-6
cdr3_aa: CASSLGRSGANVLTF

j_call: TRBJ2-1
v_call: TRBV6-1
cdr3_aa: CAGGPGAGEQFF

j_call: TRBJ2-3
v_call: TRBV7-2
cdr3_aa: CASSLFAWEKYF

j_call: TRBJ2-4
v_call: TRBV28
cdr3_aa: CASTSTGPEERNIQYF

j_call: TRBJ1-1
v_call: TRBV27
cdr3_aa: CASSYRPMNTEAFF

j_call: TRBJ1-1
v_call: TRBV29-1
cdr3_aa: CSVLMNTEAFF

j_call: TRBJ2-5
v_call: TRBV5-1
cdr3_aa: CASSLSPVQETQYF

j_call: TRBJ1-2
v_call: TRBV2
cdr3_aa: CASRGPTGGGYTF

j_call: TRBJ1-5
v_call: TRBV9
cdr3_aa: CASSVQGADQPQHF

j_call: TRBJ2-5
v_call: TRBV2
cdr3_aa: CASSESQKETQYF

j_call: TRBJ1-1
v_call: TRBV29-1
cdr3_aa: CSVAGAAALNTEAFF

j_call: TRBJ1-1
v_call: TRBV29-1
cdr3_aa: CSVAYQGTEAFF

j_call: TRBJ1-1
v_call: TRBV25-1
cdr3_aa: CASSELLGEAFF